Listed here is a single T cell receptor beta chain. This sample is drawn from a study of blood T cells in healthy people across ages. The CDR3 loop spans 15 amino acids. Unmatched junction bases numbered 7, after V lost 5 bases and J lost 0 bases. Germline V CDR1 and CDR2: MNHEY, SVGAGI. The use of a sample-barcoded 5' primer and a J-beta primer mix characterized a second PCR of roughly 7 to 11 cycles. Every molecule of cDNA carried a tag from a template-switch adaptor with 12 random nucleotides. TCRdb re-called the 5' RACE reads with MiXCR, one entry per CDR3 protein. The sample has around 780,000 distinct CDR3 sequences, more than 55% seen once.

The receptor comes from a man aged 35-49 years in good health. The sequenced material came from blood. The chain has TRBV6-5 and TRBJ2-7; 7 nucleotides align to TRBD2. In nucleotides, the CDR3 is TGTGCCAGCAGTCCTCTCGGCGGGAGCTCCTACGAGCAGTACTTC. Encoded protein: CASSPLGGSSYEQYF.